The rows below give T cell receptor beta chains drawn from one sample of a study of CD8+CD57+ T cells in acquired aplastic anemia. TCRdb itself ran the reads through MiXCR, one entry per CDR3 protein. Found here are under 350,000 distinct CDR3 sequences, around three fifths of them singletons; the top ten hold 1% to 1.5%. Sequencing was performed on sorted CD4+, CD8+, or CD8+CD57+ T cells (not recorded which) from PBMCs. The receptor set was obtained from a human donor with aplastic anemia. Each CDR3 is given without its conserved first and last residue. Each record gives: V gene, clone size, D gene, CDR3 protein. A D gene is named only where the DNA matches it firmly. The size of a clone is reported for some rows only, either as once, few or many, or as a class for expanded clones.

TRBV20-1	-	-	SARVSQEGNTIY
TRBV9	-	TRBD1	ASSVGQGRSEKLF
TRBV29-1	-	-	SNGRGGYGYT
TRBV6-6	-	TRBD1	ASKGQGANSPLH
TRBV10-1	-	-	ASSESANYEQY
TRBV7-9	-	TRBD2	ASSFTGGLSGEQY
TRBV2	many	TRBD1	ASSRDRANTGELF
TRBV2	once	TRBD2	ASTLSGSGNEQY
TRBV9	-	TRBD2	ASSVGGLAGGPDTQY
TRBV10-2	-	TRBD2	ASRLAGSSDTQY
TRBV2	-	TRBD1	ASSMTGANTEAF
TRBV10-3	-	TRBD1	AIRTGSVTEAF
TRBV10-3	few	-	ASGAVSYNEQF
TRBV5-1	-	-	ASSLVPGADTEA
TRBV7-2	-	TRBD2	ASRSKRGGPDTQY
TRBV5-5	-	-	ASSSSDSSYEQY
TRBV9	-	-	ASSVGGGGMYEQY
TRBV2	-	TRBD1	ASTLTTGTGGELF
TRBV7-6	few	-	ASSLDGTGDYEQY
TRBV25-1	few	-	ASRGWGRDTQY
TRBV5-1	once	-	ASAPVLRLGANVLT
TRBV5-1	many	-	ASSLGQSSTDTQY
TRBV7-9	-	-	ASSLDGRAYEQY
TRBV6-4	many	-	ASIFPDTQY
TRBV9	few	TRBD1	ASSVGTGAILH